This entry describes one T cell receptor (beta chain). This sample stems from a study of T-cell reconstitution after alpha-beta-depleted transplantation in children. A TCRbeta library incorporating unique molecular identifiers was prepared. MiXCR was run by TCRdb on the PCR reads, yielding one entry per CDR3 protein. The sample lists about 500,000 distinct CDR3 sequences; about 30% were seen once. The germline CDR1 and CDR2 sequences are MNHNS and SASEGT. Trimming cost V 11 bases and J 6 bases; bases outside gene matches: 11. This CDR3 contains 13 residues. J is TRBJ1-1 and V is TRBV6-1; TRBD1 aligns across 8 bases. The receptor comes from a human donor who donated a stem cell graft to a child with aplastic anemia. The sequencing here drew on PBMCs from the stem cell graft donor, taken from the stem cell graft. The CDR3 here is CAGQGFGPPEAFF. For the CDR3, the DNA is TGTGCCGGACAGGGATTTGGGCCTCCTGAAGCTTTCTTT.